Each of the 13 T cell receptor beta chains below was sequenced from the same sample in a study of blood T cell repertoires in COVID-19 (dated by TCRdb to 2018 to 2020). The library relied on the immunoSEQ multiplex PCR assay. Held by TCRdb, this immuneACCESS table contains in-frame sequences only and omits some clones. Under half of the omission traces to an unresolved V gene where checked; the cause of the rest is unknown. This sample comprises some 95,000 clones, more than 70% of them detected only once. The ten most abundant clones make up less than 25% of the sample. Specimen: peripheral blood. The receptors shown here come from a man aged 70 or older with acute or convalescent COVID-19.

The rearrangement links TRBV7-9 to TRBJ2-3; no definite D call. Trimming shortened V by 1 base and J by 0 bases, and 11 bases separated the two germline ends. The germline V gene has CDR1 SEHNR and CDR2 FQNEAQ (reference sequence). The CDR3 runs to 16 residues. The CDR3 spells CASSLGPLTSTDTQYF. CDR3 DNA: TGTGCCAGCAGCTTAGGGCCCTTGACTAGCACAGATACGCAGTATTTT.

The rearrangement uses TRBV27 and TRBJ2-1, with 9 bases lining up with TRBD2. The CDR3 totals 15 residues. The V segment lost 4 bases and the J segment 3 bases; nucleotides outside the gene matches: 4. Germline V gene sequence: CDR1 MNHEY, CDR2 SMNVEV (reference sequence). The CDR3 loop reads CASSSTTSGYNEQFF. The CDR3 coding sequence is TGTGCCAGCAGTTCTACGACTAGCGGCTACAATGAGCAGTTCTTC.

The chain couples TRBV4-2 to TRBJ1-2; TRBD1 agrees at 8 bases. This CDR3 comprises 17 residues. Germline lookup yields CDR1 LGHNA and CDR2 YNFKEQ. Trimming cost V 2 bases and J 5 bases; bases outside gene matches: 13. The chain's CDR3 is CASSQPSQGAKGYGYTF. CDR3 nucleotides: TGTGCCAGCAGCCAACCCAGTCAGGGGGCGAAGGGTTATGGCTACACCTTC.

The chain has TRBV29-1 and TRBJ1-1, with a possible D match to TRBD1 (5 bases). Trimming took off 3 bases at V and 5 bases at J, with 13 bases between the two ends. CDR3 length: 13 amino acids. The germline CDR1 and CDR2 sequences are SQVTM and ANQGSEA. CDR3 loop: CSVDPGRGTEAFF. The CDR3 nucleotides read TGCAGCGTTGACCCCGGGAGGGGAACTGAAGCTTTCTTT.

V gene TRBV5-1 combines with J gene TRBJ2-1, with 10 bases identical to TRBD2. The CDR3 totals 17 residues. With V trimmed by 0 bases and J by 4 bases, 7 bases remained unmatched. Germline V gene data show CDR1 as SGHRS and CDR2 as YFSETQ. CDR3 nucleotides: TGCGCCAGCAGCTTGGCATGGACTAGCGGAATATACAATGAGCAGTTCTTC. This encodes CASSLAWTSGIYNEQFF.

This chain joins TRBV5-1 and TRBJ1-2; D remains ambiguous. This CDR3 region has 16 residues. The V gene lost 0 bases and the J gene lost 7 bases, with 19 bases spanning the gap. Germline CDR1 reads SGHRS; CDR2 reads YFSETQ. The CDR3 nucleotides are TGCGCCAGCAGCTTGGCCTCGGGTATTGGGTTCGCTGGCTACACCTTC. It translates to CASSLASGIGFAGYTF.

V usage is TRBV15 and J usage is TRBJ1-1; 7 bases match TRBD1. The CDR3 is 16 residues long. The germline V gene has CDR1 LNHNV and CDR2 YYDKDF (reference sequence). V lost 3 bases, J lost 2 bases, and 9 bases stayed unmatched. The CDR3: CATSRGLGQANTEAFF. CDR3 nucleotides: TGTGCCACCAGCAGGGGGTTAGGACAGGCAAACACTGAAGCTTTCTTT.

DNA of the CDR3: TGTGCCAGCAGTCCACGGTGGGAGGAAACTCAAGAGACCCAGTACTTC. As protein: CASSPRWEETQETQYF. The chain recombines TRBV27 with TRBJ2-5; tentatively, D is TRBD2 (6 bases). V was cut by 5 bases and J by 2 bases, with 18 bases left in between. CDR1 and CDR2 (germline): MNHEY, SMNVEV (reference sequence). The CDR3 length is 16 residues.

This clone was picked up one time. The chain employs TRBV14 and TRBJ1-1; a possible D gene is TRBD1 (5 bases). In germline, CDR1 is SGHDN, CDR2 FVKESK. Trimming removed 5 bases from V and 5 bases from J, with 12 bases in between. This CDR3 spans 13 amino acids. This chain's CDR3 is CASSYQQETEAFF. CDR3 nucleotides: TGTGCCAGCAGCTACCAACAGGAGACTGAAGCTTTCTTT.

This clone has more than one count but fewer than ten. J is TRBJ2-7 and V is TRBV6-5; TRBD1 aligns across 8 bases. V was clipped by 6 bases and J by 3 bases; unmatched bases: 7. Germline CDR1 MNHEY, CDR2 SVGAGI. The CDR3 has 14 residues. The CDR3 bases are TGTGCCAGCAGGAAAGGGACAGGAGGCTACGAGCAGTACTTC. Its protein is CASRKGTGGYEQYF.

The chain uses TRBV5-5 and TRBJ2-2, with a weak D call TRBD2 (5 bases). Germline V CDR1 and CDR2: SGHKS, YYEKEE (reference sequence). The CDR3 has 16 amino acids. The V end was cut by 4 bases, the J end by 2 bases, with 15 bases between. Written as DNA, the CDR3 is TGTGCCAGCAGCCAACTAGGTTTGGGAAACACCGGGGAGCTGTTTTTT. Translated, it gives CASSQLGLGNTGELFF. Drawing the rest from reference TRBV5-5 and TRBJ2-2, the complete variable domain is DAGVTQSPTHLIKTRGQQVTLRCSPISGHKSVSWYQQVLGQGPQFIFQYYEKEERGRGNFPDRFSARQFPNYSSELNVNALLLGDSALYLCASSQLGLGNTGELFFGEGSRLTVL.

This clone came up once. DNA for the CDR3: TGCGCCAGCAGCCCAGGGGACATGAATCAGCCCCAGCATTTT. Protein sequence: CASSPGDMNQPQHF. The genes are TRBV5-1 and TRBJ1-5; D is possibly TRBD1 (6 bases). CDR1 and CDR2 from the germline V gene are SGHRS and YFSETQ. V was pared by 4 bases and J by 4 bases, with 12 bases between. The CDR3 is 14 amino acids.

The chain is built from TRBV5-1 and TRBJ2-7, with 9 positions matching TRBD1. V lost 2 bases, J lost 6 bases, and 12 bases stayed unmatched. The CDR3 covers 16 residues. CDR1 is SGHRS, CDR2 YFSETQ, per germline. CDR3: CASSFDPGQGEGEQYF. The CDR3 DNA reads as TGCGCCAGCAGCTTCGATCCGGGACAGGGAGAGGGCGAGCAGTACTTC.